Listed here are 9 T cell receptor beta chains from one sample, sequenced in a study of Graves' ophthalmopathy and Graves' hyperthyroidism. TCR beta CDR3 regions were amplified from RNA transcripts. HTBI-primed first-round RT-PCR preceded second-round multiplex PCR. TCRdb analysed the multiplex PCR reads with MiXCR anew, one entry per CDR3 protein. The sample has hundreds of thousands of distinct CDR3 sequences; just over 40% are singletons. The sample comprised peripheral blood. These receptors were collected from an adult man with Graves' ophthalmopathy.

This clonotype was picked up many times. The chain carries TRBV19 and TRBJ1-6; D might be TRBD1 (5 bases). CDR1 and CDR2 (germline): LNHDA, SQIVND (reference sequence). V shed 1 base and J shed 3 bases, with 13 bases lying between them. The CDR3 loop spans 17 amino acids. This CDR3 reads CASSIAGLRNYNSPLHF. DNA for the CDR3: TGTGCCAGTAGTATAGCGGGACTTCGGAACTATAATTCACCCCTCCACTTT. The full variable domain, in which reference TRBV19 and TRBJ1-6 provide the parts outside the CDR3, is DGGITQSPKYLFRKEGQNVTLSCEQNLNHDAMYWYRQDPGQGLRLIYYSQIVNDFQKGDIAEGYSVSREKKESFPLTVTSAQKNPTAFYLCASSIAGLRNYNSPLHFGNGTRLTVT.

This clonotype was counted at least ten times. V and J are TRBV12-3 or TRBV12-4 and TRBJ2-5; 9 bases are shared with TRBD2. The V segment lost 0 bases and the J segment 4 bases; nucleotides outside the gene matches: 3. CDR3 length: 15 amino acids. CDR3 sequence reads: CASSLAAGGGETQYF. The CDR3 bases are TGTGCCAGCAGTTTAGCAGCGGGAGGCGGAGAGACCCAGTACTTC.

J is TRBJ2-7 and V is TRBV29-1, with a possible D match to TRBD1 (5 bases). The CDR3 is 13 amino acids. Germline CDR1 SQVTM, CDR2 ANQGSEA. The V end lost 1 base, the J end lost 0 bases, and 7 bases lay between the germline ends. The CDR3: CSVEGTISYEQYF. The CDR3 DNA sequence: TGCAGCGTTGAAGGGACAATCTCCTACGAGCAGTACTTC.

This clonotype was seen only once. The chain uses TRBV7-9 and TRBJ2-5; 9 bases are shared with TRBD1. After removal of 4 bases from V and 1 base from J, the junction contained 7 bases not matched to a gene. CDR1 and CDR2 from the germline V gene are SEHNR and FQNEAQ (reference sequence). The CDR3 is 16 amino acids. CDR3 nucleotides: TGTGCCAGCAGCTATGGACAGGGGTCCTCCCAAGAGACCCAGTACTTC. It translates to CASSYGQGSSQETQYF. Full variable domain (outside the CDR3, taken from reference TRBV7-9 and TRBJ2-5): DTGVSQNPRHKITKRGQNVTFRCDPISEHNRLYWYRQTLGQGPEFLTYFQNEAQLEKSRLLSDRFSAERPKGSFSTLEIQRTEQGDSAMYLCASSYGQGSSQETQYFGPGTRLLVL.

This clonotype was recorded at least ten times. V is TRBV4-3 and J is TRBJ1-6, with no clear D. The CDR3 sequence is 16 residues long. From germline, CDR1 is LGHNA and CDR2 YSLEER. Trimming took off 0 bases at V and 3 bases at J, with 9 bases between the two ends. CDR3 sequence (DNA): TGCGCCAGCAGCCAAGATATACAGCTCTATAATTCACCCCTCCACTTT. Protein sequence: CASSQDIQLYNSPLHF.

Ten or more counts support this clonotype. The chain recombines TRBV19 with TRBJ2-6; no firm D call. Germline V gene data show CDR1 as LNHDA and CDR2 as SQIVND (reference sequence). CDR3 length: 13 amino acids. Trimming shortened V by 7 bases and J by 0 bases, and 4 bases separated the two germline ends. This CDR3 is CASKSSGANVLTF. The CDR3 coding sequence is TGTGCCAGTAAGTCCTCTGGGGCCAACGTCCTGACTTTC.

This clonotype has more than one count but fewer than ten. This chain uses TRBV30 with TRBJ2-7; 7 positions agree with TRBD1. The germline V gene encodes CDR1 GTSNPN and CDR2 SVGIG (reference sequence). V lost 4 bases and J lost 5; bases outside the gene matches: 11. The length of the CDR3 is 14 residues. The CDR3 nucleotides read TGTGCCTGGAAGGGACAGCGGTGGAGTCACGAGCAGTACTTC. Its protein is CAWKGQRWSHEQYF.

This clonotype was seen a few times. The junction differs from germline at one of its ends, possibly a read error. The chain carries TRBV7-9 and TRBJ2-7, with TRBD2 identical over 15 bases. The CDR3 is 15 amino acids. Germline lookup yields CDR1 SEHNR and CDR2 FQNEAQ (reference sequence). The CDR3 sequence is CASSGGLAGGGEQYF. The DNA of the CDR3 is TGCGCCAGCAGCGGGGGACTAGCGGGAGGCGGCGAGCAGTACTTC.

This clonotype was counted a few times. The gene calls are TRBV7-9 and TRBJ2-7; 14 bases fit TRBD2. V lost 4 bases and J lost 3; bases outside the gene matches: 8. This CDR3 is built from 17 residues. Germline V lookup: CDR1 SEHNR, CDR2 FQNEAQ (reference sequence). The DNA of the CDR3 is TGTGCCAGCAGCTCCCCAGCCGGGACTAGCGGGGGCTACGAGCAGTACTTC. It codes for CASSSPAGTSGGYEQYF.